This record covers a single TCR beta chain. This entry belongs to a study of blood T cell repertoires in COVID-19. The wider study: The United States, Italy and Spain were the sources of the acute and convalescent COVID-19 samples. The analysed material was cDNA or gDNA that came from T cells, B-cell-depleted T cells, or PBMCs.

How the authors handled the data: Amplification from reference gene primers served as the basis for estimated nucleated cell counts. This table comes from immunoSEQ multiplex PCR, and its TCRdb copy is limited to in-frame clones, with some not included. V, J and clone size are those of that table, while D and trimming were read from the DNA. The table has over 200,000 clones, over 75% seen once. Before being deemed recovered, Cohort 3 donors had two negative PCRs, clearance, or symptom resolution. V was clipped by 6 bases and J by 6 bases, with 11 bases between them. CDR3 size: 13 residues. The V gene's germline CDR1 is MNHEY and CDR2 SMNVEV (reference sequence).

The source is a man aged 18 to 30 who had recovered from COVID-19. Sequenced material: PBMCs or T cells enriched from blood (not recorded which). The chain joins TRBV27 to TRBJ2-2, with a possible D match to TRBD2 (6 bases). DNA of the CDR3: TGTGCCAGCAGCTCAACGGGGGCCGGGGAGCTGTTTTTT. It specifies CASSSTGAGELFF.